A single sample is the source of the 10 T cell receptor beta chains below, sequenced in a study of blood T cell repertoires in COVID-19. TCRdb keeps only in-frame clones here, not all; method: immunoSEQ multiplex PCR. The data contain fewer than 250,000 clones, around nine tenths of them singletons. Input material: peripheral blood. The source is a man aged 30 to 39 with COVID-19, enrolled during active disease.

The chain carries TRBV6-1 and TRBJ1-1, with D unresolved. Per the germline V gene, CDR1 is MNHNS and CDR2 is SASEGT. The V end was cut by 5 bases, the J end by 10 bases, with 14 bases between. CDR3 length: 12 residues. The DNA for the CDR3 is TGTGCCAGCAGTTTAGTCTCGGTTGGAGCTTTCTTT. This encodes CASSLVSVGAFF.

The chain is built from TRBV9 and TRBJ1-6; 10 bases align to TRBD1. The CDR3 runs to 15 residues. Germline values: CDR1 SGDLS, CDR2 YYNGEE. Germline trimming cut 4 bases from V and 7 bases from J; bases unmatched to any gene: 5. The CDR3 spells CASSSGQGVNSPLHF. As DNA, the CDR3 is TGTGCCAGCAGCTCCGGACAGGGGGTGAATTCACCCCTCCACTTT.

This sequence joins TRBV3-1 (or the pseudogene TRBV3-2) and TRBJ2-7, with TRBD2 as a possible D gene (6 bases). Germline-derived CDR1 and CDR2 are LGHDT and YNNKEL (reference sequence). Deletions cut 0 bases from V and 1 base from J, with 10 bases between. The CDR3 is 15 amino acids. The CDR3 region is CASSQDHRGSYEQYF. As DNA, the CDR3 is TGTGCCAGCAGCCAAGATCATCGGGGGTCCTACGAGCAGTACTTC.

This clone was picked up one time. CDR3 residues: CASSSSPGGQPQHF. The DNA for the CDR3 is TGTGCCAGCAGTTCCTCGCCTGGCGGTCAGCCCCAGCATTTT. The chain has TRBV2 and TRBJ1-5; D ambiguous. The CDR3 sequence is 14 residues long. The V and J ends lost 5 bases and 6 bases respectively, with 14 bases between them. Germline loops: CDR1 SNHLY, CDR2 FYNNEI.

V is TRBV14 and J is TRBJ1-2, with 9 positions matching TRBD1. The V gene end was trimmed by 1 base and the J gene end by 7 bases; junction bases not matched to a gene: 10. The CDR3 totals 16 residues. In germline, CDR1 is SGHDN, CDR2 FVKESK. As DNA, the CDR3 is TGTGCCAGCAGCCAAGTGGGGACAGGGAAAGTAGGTGGCTACACCTTC. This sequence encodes CASSQVGTGKVGGYTF.

CDR3 residues: CASSRDSFTEAFF. The CDR3 DNA reads TGTGCCAGCAGTCGGGACAGTTTTACTGAAGCTTTCTTT. The rearrangement links TRBV6-5 to TRBJ1-1, with 7 positions matching TRBD1. The ends lost 5 bases at V and 5 bases at J; junction bases unmatched: 5. The CDR3 totals 13 residues. Germline V lookup: CDR1 MNHEY, CDR2 SVGAGI.

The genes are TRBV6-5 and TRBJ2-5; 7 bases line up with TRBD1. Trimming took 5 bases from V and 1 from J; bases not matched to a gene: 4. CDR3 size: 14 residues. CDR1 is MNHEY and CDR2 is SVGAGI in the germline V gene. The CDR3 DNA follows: TGTGCCAGCAGTCAACAGGGGCCCCAAGAGACCCAGTACTTC. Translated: CASSQQGPQETQYF.

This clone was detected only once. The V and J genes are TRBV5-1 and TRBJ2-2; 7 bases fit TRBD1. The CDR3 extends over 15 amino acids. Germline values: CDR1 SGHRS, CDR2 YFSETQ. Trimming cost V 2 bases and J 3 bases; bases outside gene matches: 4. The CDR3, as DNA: TGCGCCAGCAGCTTTGAGGGGGCGGACACCGGGGAGCTGTTTTTT. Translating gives CASSFEGADTGELFF.

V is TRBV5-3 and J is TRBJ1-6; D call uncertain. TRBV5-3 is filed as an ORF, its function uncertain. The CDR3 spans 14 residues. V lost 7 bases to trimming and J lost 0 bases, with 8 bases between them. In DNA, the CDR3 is TGTGCCAGATCACGGAGCTCCTATAATTCACCCCTCCACTTT. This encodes CARSRSSYNSPLHF.

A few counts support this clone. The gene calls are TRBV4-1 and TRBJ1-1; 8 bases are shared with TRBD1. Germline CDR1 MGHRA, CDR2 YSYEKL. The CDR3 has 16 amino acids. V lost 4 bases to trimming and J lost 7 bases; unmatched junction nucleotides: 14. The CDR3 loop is CASSPYPTGGIGEAFF. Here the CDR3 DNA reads TGCGCCAGCAGCCCGTATCCAACAGGGGGGATAGGTGAAGCTTTCTTT.